Below, 18 T cell receptor beta chains from the same sample are listed, as sequenced in a study of T cell clonotyping in hematopoietic cell transplantation (dated by TCRdb to about 2021). Libraries were made using the immunoSEQ multiplex PCR assay. The table comes from immuneACCESS by way of TCRdb, which keeps in-frame sequences with V and J called. Part of the clones is missing from these tables; in studies checked, under half for an unresolved V gene and the rest for unknown reasons. The sample profile shows around 17,000 clones; more than 70% of them were found once. More than 3.5% of the sample is held by the ten biggest clonotypes. The time point label of this sample denotes: 100 days after allo-HCT. Sequences were derived from PBMCs, sampled 100 days after allogeneic stem cell transplant. These receptors originate from a male patient aged 60-69 years who had an allogeneic stem cell transplant from a related donor, so the T cells may come from the graft donor. Some clones in this sample may be carry-over from other donors' samples.

This rearrangement joins TRBV11-3 to TRBJ1-2; no definite D call. In germline, CDR1 is SGHNT, CDR2 YENEEA. V gave up 3 bases and J gave up 3 bases, with 8 bases separating them. The CDR3 extends over 13 amino acids. The CDR3 DNA is TGTGCCAGCAGCTTCGTTGACGACTATGGCTACACCTTC. The encoded protein is CASSFVDDYGYTF.

A single count supports this clone. J is TRBJ1-2 and V is TRBV6-6, with D uncertain. CDR3 length equals 11 residues. Trimming pared 0 bases from V and 8 bases from J, leaving 4 bases between. The germline V gene has CDR1 MNHNY and CDR2 SVGAGI (reference sequence). The CDR3 DNA sequence: TGTGCCAGCAGTTACTCGACCGGCTACACCTTC. This gives the protein CASSYSTGYTF.

This chain uses TRBV19 with TRBJ2-3, with D tentatively TRBD1 (5 bases). CDR1 and CDR2 from the germline V gene are LNHDA and SQIVND (reference sequence). V lost 3 bases to trimming and J lost 1 base, with 11 bases between them. The CDR3 sequence is 15 residues long. CDR3 sequence reads: CASSMDTIRTDTQYF. CDR3 sequence (DNA): TGTGCCAGTAGTATGGACACCATACGCACAGATACGCAGTATTTT.

The CDR3 loop reads CASSPSTGGYNEKLFF. For the CDR3, the DNA is TGTGCCAGCAGCCCATCCACGGGAGGGTATAATGAAAAACTGTTTTTT. This chain connects TRBV7-2 to TRBJ1-4; no clear D gene. Per germline, CDR1 SGHTA and CDR2 FQGNSA. The V end was cut by 5 bases, the J end by 4 bases, with 17 bases between. This CDR3 has 16 residues.

This chain links TRBV2 with TRBJ2-3, with D possibly TRBD2 on 5 matching bases. Germline V gene sequence: CDR1 SNHLY, CDR2 FYNNEI. The CDR3 length is 15 residues. Trimming stripped 3 bases from V and 4 bases from J, with 14 bases between. The chain's CDR3 is CASSDRVLRADTQYF. The CDR3 region has the DNA TGTGCCAGCAGTGATCGGGTTTTGAGGGCAGATACGCAGTATTTT. Filled out from reference TRBV2 and TRBJ2-3, the complete variable domain reads EPEVTQTPSHQVTQMGQEVILRCVPISNHLYFYWYRQILGQKVEFLVSFYNNEISEKSEIFDDQFSVERPDGSNFTLKIRSTKLEDSAMYFCASSDRVLRADTQYFGPGTRLTVL.

V and J are TRBV13 and TRBJ1-1, with D possibly matching TRBD1 (5 bases). This CDR3 is built from 12 residues. Per the germline V gene, CDR1 is PRHDT and CDR2 is FYEKMQ (reference sequence). V was shortened by 8 bases and J by 1 base, with 8 bases between the two germline ends. The CDR3 DNA reads TGTGCCAGCGGAGGGGAGAACACTGAAGCTTTCTTT. Protein sequence: CASGGENTEAFF.

The chain carries TRBV9 and TRBJ2-7; TRBD1 matches 7 bases. V was pared by 3 bases and J by 0 bases, with 0 bases of the junction left unmatched. CDR3 length: 13 residues. Per the germline V gene, CDR1 is SGDLS and CDR2 is YYNGEE. The CDR3 coding sequence is TGTGCCAGCAGCGCAGGGGGCTCCTACGAGCAGTACTTC. It encodes CASSAGGSYEQYF.

The chain employs TRBV29-1 and TRBJ2-3; 7 bases line up with TRBD2. CDR1 and CDR2 (germline): SQVTM, ANQGSEA. Trimming cost V 7 bases and J 0 bases; bases outside gene matches: 1. This CDR3 has 12 amino acids. CDR3: CSASGSTDTQYF. The CDR3 region has the DNA TGCAGCGCTAGCGGAAGCACAGATACGCAGTATTTT.

This clone was seen just once. J is TRBJ1-2 and V is TRBV15; no reliable D call. The CDR3 contains 14 residues. From germline, CDR1 is LNHNV and CDR2 YYDKDF (reference sequence). V was pared by 6 bases and J by 3 bases, with 14 bases between. For the CDR3, the DNA is TGTGCCACCAGATCCGCGCGGGAGCACTATGGCTACACCTTC. Translating gives CATRSAREHYGYTF.

The chain joins TRBV30 to TRBJ1-4, with TRBD1 as a possible D gene (5 bases). There are 14 residues in the CDR3. In germline, CDR1 is GTSNPN, CDR2 SVGIG (reference sequence). Trimming took 3 bases from V and 7 from J, leaving 15 bases between them. The CDR3 reads CAWSSGARGEKLFF. As DNA, the CDR3 is TGTGCCTGGAGCTCTGGGGCGAGAGGTGAAAAACTGTTTTTT.

The chain joins TRBV15 to TRBJ1-6; 7 bases are a match to TRBD1. The CDR3 spans 16 residues. Looked up from germline, CDR1 is LNHNV and CDR2 is YYDKDF (reference sequence). Trimming at V came to 0 bases and at J to 7 bases, leaving 6 bases not matched to a gene. CDR3 sequence reads: CATSRDLGTANSPLHF. In DNA, the CDR3 is TGTGCCACCAGCAGAGACTTGGGGACAGCAAATTCACCCCTCCACTTT.

This CDR3 reads CASSEYPHEQYF. CDR3 DNA: TGTGCCAGCAGTGAATACCCCCACGAGCAGTACTTC. V is TRBV25-1 and J is TRBJ2-7; D gene ambiguous. This CDR3 contains 12 residues. Trimming removed 0 bases from V and 5 bases from J, with 5 bases in between. The germline CDR1 and CDR2 sequences are MGHDK and SYGVNS.

The chain carries TRBV27 and TRBJ1-2; 9 positions match TRBD1. The V gene's germline CDR1 is MNHEY and CDR2 SMNVEV (reference sequence). Germline trimming cut 6 bases from V and 2 bases from J; bases unmatched to any gene: 4. The CDR3 length is 14 residues. The CDR3 here is CASRGQGINYGYTF. As DNA, the CDR3 is TGTGCCAGCAGGGGACAGGGAATAAACTATGGCTACACCTTC.

This chain connects TRBV19 to TRBJ1-1, with a tentative D call TRBD1 (6 bases). The V end was cut by 6 bases, the J end by 5 bases, with 16 bases between. The CDR3 totals 14 residues. CDR1 and CDR2 (germline): LNHDA, SQIVND (reference sequence). CDR3 loop: CASSIRGGQTEAFF. CDR3 nucleotides: TGTGCCAGTAGCATTAGAGGAGGACAGACTGAAGCTTTCTTT.

This clone has a single count. This sequence joins TRBV29-1 and TRBJ2-7, with TRBD1 as a possible D gene (6 bases). This CDR3 is built from 10 residues. Trimming pared 7 bases from V and 5 bases from J, leaving 9 bases between. The germline V gene encodes CDR1 SQVTM and CDR2 ANQGSEA. The CDR3 is CSARGNEQYF. CDR3 DNA: TGCAGCGCTAGGGGGAACGAGCAGTACTTC.

The V gene is TRBV7-8, the J gene TRBJ1-1, with D possibly being TRBD1 (6 bases). V gave up 1 base and J gave up 1 base, with 13 bases separating them. This CDR3 is built from 16 residues. CDR1 is SGHVS and CDR2 is FQNEAQ in the germline V gene. CDR3 DNA: TGTGCCAGCAGCTTAGAAGGACAGCGGTGGAACACTGAAGCTTTCTTT. It is translated as CASSLEGQRWNTEAFF.

This sequence joins TRBV19 and TRBJ2-5, with D possibly TRBD1 on 6 matching bases. This CDR3 is 14 amino acids long. Germline lookup yields CDR1 LNHDA and CDR2 SQIVND (reference sequence). V lost 1 base and J lost 5, with 11 bases in between. DNA for the CDR3: TGTGCCAGTAGTATAGTGGGGGCGAGGGAGACCCAGTACTTC. Its translation: CASSIVGARETQYF.

The rearrangement links TRBV7-2 to TRBJ1-2; D uncertain. The V and J ends lost 5 bases and 8 bases respectively, with 18 bases between them. Germline CDR1 and CDR2: SGHTA and FQGNSA. This CDR3 contains 14 residues. CDR3 nucleotides: TGTGCCAGCAGCCCTTGGGCGGTCGGTCGAGGCTACACCTTC. Its translation is CASSPWAVGRGYTF.